These 20 T cell receptor beta chains came from one sample sequenced in a study of early T cells in non-severe SARS-CoV-2 infection. Each CDR3 protein gets one entry after TCRdb re-called the 5' RACE reads with MiXCR. The sample has roughly 100,000 distinct CDR3 sequences, around 15% seen once. Material: whole blood. These receptors came from an adult who was a healthcare worker with PCR-confirmed SARS-CoV-2 infection or an uninfected control (not recorded which).

Of note for this clonotype: One junction end does not reproduce the germline sequence, and a read error may be involved. The rearrangement joins TRBV7-7 to TRBJ2-5; TRBD2 might be the D (6 bases). Germline CDR1 and CDR2: SSHAT and FNYEAQ (reference sequence). The CDR3 extends over 14 amino acids. In DNA form, the CDR3 reads TGTGCTAGCAGCTTACCCACTAGCCTTGAGACCCAGTACTTC. Residues: CASSLPTSLETQYF.

The chain links TRBV14 to TRBJ2-2; a possible D gene is TRBD2 (7 bases). V was cut by 5 bases and J by 0 bases, with 16 bases left in between. CDR1 and CDR2 from the germline V gene are SGHDN and FVKESK. This CDR3 is 17 amino acids long. The CDR3 DNA reads TGTGCCAGCAGCGCACTGACGGGGGGCACGAACACCGGGGAGCTGTTTTTT. Translating it yields CASSALTGGTNTGELFF.

The chain is built from TRBV7-2 and TRBJ2-2; weak D call: TRBD2 (5 bases). Germline CDR1 is SGHTA and CDR2 is FQGNSA. V was pared by 1 base and J by 5 bases, with 11 bases between. The CDR3 runs to 15 residues. The CDR3 loop reads CASSLVGSATGELFF. The DNA of the CDR3 is TGTGCCAGCAGCTTAGTGGGGAGCGCAACCGGGGAGCTGTTTTTT.

This clonotype was observed a few times. This sequence joins TRBV28 and TRBJ2-4; D perhaps matches TRBD2 (6 bases). Trimming removed 7 bases from V and 6 bases from J, with 13 bases in between. From germline, CDR1 is MDHEN and CDR2 SYDVKM. This CDR3 contains 13 residues. In DNA form, the CDR3 reads TGTGCCAGCACTCTCCCCGGGGGAAACATTCAGTACTTC. It codes for CASTLPGGNIQYF.

This clonotype was observed a few times. The genes are TRBV11-2 and TRBJ2-7; D is possibly TRBD1 (5 bases). Trimming cost V 2 bases and J 12 bases, with 20 bases left between them. Germline lookup yields CDR1 SGHAT and CDR2 FQNNGV. The length of the CDR3 is 14 residues. The CDR3 here is CASSLRQNPQNPYF. In DNA form, the CDR3 reads TGTGCCAGCAGCTTACGACAGAATCCACAGAACCCGTACTTC.

This sequence joins TRBV29-1 and TRBJ1-2; 8 bases align to TRBD1. This CDR3 spans 16 amino acids. Looked up from germline, CDR1 is SQVTM and CDR2 is ANQGSEA. Trimming removed 6 bases from V and 4 bases from J; junction bases left unmatched: 16. The CDR3 coding sequence is TGCAGCGTGGTTACTTCGAGCAGGGGGCCGGGCTATGGCTACACCTTC. Encoded protein: CSVVTSSRGPGYGYTF.

This clonotype was observed a few times. The chain joins TRBV12-3 or TRBV12-4 to TRBJ2-7; 7 bases line up with TRBD1. V shed 7 bases and J 5 bases; nucleotides not matched to a gene: 8. The CDR3 covers 13 residues. The CDR3: CASTNDRAHEQYF. The CDR3 DNA sequence: TGTGCCAGCACTAACGACAGGGCCCACGAGCAGTACTTC.

The CDR3 DNA reads as TGTGCCACCCAGGAGGGCGGCGATCAGCCCCAGCATTTT. Its protein product is CATQEGGDQPQHF. This chain links TRBV28 with TRBJ1-5; no clear D. V lost 10 bases, J lost 5 bases, and 15 bases lay in between. Looked up from germline, CDR1 is MDHEN and CDR2 is SYDVKM. This CDR3 is 13 amino acids long.

This clonotype was counted between two and nine times. The CDR3 DNA sequence: TGTGCCATCAGTCGATACCCAGCGGGGGGCAGTGAGACCCAGTACTTC. This gives the protein CAISRYPAGGSETQYF. The rearrangement joins TRBV10-3 to TRBJ2-5; TRBD2 matches at 9 bases. Per the germline V gene, CDR1 is ENHRY and CDR2 is SYGVKD. The V segment lost 5 bases and the J segment 5 bases; nucleotides outside the gene matches: 12. This CDR3 has 16 amino acids.

This clonotype appeared many times. The chain uses TRBV29-1 and TRBJ2-1; unclear D gene. Germline-derived CDR1 and CDR2 are SQVTM and ANQGSEA. V was cut by 4 bases and J by 9 bases, with 10 bases left in between. The CDR3 is 11 residues long. In DNA, the CDR3 is TGCAGCGTTGTCGGCAGGACTGAGCAGTTCTTC. Translated, it gives CSVVGRTEQFF.

This clonotype was detected many times. The genes are TRBV7-2 and TRBJ1-5, with 8 bases fitting TRBD1. With V trimmed by 5 bases and J by 4 bases, 4 bases remained unmatched. There are 14 residues in the CDR3. CDR1 SGHTA and CDR2 FQGNSA come from the germline V gene. The CDR3, as DNA: TGTGCCAGCAGCCGGGACAGGAATAATCAGCCCCAGCATTTT. Translation: CASSRDRNNQPQHF. Drawing the rest from reference TRBV7-2 and TRBJ1-5, the complete variable domain is GAGVSQSPSNKVTEKGKDVELRCDPISGHTALYWYRQSLGQGLEFLIYFQGNSAPDKSGLPSDRFSAERTGGSVSTLTIQRTQQEDSAVYLCASSRDRNNQPQHFGDGTRLSIL.

The V and J genes are TRBV24-1 and TRBJ2-2, with 9 bases aligning to TRBD1. Losses at the gene ends were 8 bases for V and 7 bases for J; bases not matched to a gene: 4. There are 13 residues in the CDR3. Germline V CDR1 and CDR2: KGHDR, SFDVKD. Here the CDR3 DNA reads TGTGCCACCAAGGACAGGGGAAACGGGGAGCTGTTTTTT. Its translation: CATKDRGNGELFF.

The rearrangement links TRBV20-1 to TRBJ2-7, with a tentative D call TRBD2 (5 bases). The germline V gene encodes CDR1 DFQATT and CDR2 SNEGSKA (reference sequence). V shed 0 bases and J shed 0 bases, with 9 bases lying between them. The CDR3 sequence is 14 residues long. CDR3 region: CSARDRRISYEQYF. In DNA form, the CDR3 reads TGCAGTGCTAGAGATAGGAGGATCTCCTACGAGCAGTACTTC.

The chain links TRBV14 to TRBJ2-3; 11 bases line up with TRBD2. Looked up from germline, CDR1 is SGHDN and CDR2 is FVKESK. The CDR3 runs 18 residues. After removal of 0 bases from V and 2 bases from J, the junction contained 7 bases not matched to a gene. CDR3 in DNA: TGTGCCAGCAGCCAAGAGGTCCTAGCGGGGGGAGACACAGATACGCAGTATTTT. As protein: CASSQEVLAGGDTDTQYF. The entire variable domain, with the rest obtained from reference TRBV14 and TRBJ2-3, is as follows: EAGVTQFPSHSVIEKGQTVTLRCDPISGHDNLYWYRRVMGKEIKFLLHFVKESKQDESGMPNNRFLAERTGGTYSTLKVQPAELEDSGVYFCASSQEVLAGGDTDTQYFGPGTRLTVL.

This chain uses TRBV10-2 with TRBJ1-1; D perhaps matches TRBD1 (6 bases). Trimming removed 3 bases at V and 1 base at J, with 9 bases between. This CDR3 has 14 amino acids. Germline CDR1 and CDR2: WSHSY and SAAADI. CDR3 loop: CASSEPDRNTEAFF. In DNA, the CDR3 is TGCGCCAGCAGTGAACCGGACAGGAACACTGAAGCTTTCTTT.

This clonotype was counted only a few times. This chain uses TRBV20-1 with TRBJ2-5; 8 nucleotides align to TRBD2. The length of the CDR3 is 15 residues. Looked up from germline, CDR1 is DFQATT and CDR2 is SNEGSKA (reference sequence). The V gene end was trimmed by 2 bases and the J gene end by 0 bases; junction bases not matched to a gene: 5. The CDR3 sequence: CSARFAGGYQETQYF. CDR3 bases: TGCAGTGCTAGATTTGCGGGGGGCTACCAAGAGACCCAGTACTTC.

The table lists this clonotype with a few counts. V and J are TRBV6-5 and TRBJ2-1; 9 bases map to TRBD2. This CDR3 is built from 13 residues. V lost 6 bases to trimming and J lost 13 bases; unmatched junction nucleotides: 10. Germline V lookup: CDR1 MNHEY, CDR2 SVGAGI. The chain's CDR3 is CASRTRTSVVQFF. Written as DNA, the CDR3 is TGTGCCAGCAGAACCCGGACTAGCGTGGTCCAGTTCTTC.

This clonotype has a count of ten or more. The chain has TRBV7-2 and TRBJ2-7; 8 bases map to TRBD1. The CDR3 runs 14 residues. V lost 5 bases, J lost 3 bases, and 6 bases stayed unmatched. Germline CDR1 is SGHTA and CDR2 is FQGNSA. For the CDR3, the DNA is TGTGCCAGCAGCCCTGGACAGGGAAACTACGAGCAGTACTTC. It encodes CASSPGQGNYEQYF.

This clonotype was observed a few times. The chain combines TRBV5-1 with TRBJ2-1; unclear D gene. The germline V gene encodes CDR1 SGHRS and CDR2 YFSETQ. The CDR3 is made up of 14 amino acids. Trimming shortened V by 8 bases and J by 10 bases, and 22 bases separated the two germline ends. The CDR3: CASTRVQPSREQFF. The DNA for the CDR3 is TGCGCCAGTACACGGGTACAGCCCTCCAGGGAGCAGTTCTTC.

This clonotype came up a few times. The chain recombines TRBV7-2 with TRBJ2-3, with D possibly being TRBD2 (5 bases). The CDR3 contains 14 residues. Trimming stripped 3 bases from V and 2 bases from J, with 9 bases between. Germline V gene data show CDR1 as SGHTA and CDR2 as FQGNSA. This CDR3 is CASSLRLNTDTQYF. As DNA, the CDR3 is TGTGCCAGCAGCTTGAGACTAAACACAGATACGCAGTATTTT.